The TCR beta chain described here comes from a study of shared clonotypes between healthy human individuals. There are 12 residues in the CDR3. Trimming removed 3 bases at V and 3 bases at J, with 5 bases between. Germline lookup yields CDR1 GTSNPN and CDR2 SVGIG (reference sequence). Only in-frame clones appear in the TCRdb table, and some are missing; sequencing was by immunoSEQ multiplex PCR. The sample lists about 1 million clones, 75% occurring once. This clone has a handful of counts. The J gene is TRBJ2-2, the V gene TRBV30; no clear D gene. The clonotype originates from a man younger than 35 in good health. Sequenced: memory CD4+ T cells sorted from blood. Described subset: CD45RA-negative fraction. CDR3 sequence reads: CAWRVYTGELFF. In DNA form, the CDR3 reads TGTGCCTGGAGGGTGTACACCGGGGAGCTGTTTTTT.